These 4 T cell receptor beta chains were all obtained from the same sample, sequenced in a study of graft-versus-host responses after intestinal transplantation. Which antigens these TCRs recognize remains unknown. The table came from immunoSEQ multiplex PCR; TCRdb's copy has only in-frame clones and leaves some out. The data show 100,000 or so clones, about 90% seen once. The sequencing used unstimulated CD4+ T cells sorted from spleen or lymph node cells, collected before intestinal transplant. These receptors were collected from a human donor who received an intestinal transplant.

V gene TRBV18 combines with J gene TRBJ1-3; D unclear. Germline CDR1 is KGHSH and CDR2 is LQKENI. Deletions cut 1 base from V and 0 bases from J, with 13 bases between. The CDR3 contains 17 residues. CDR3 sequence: CASSPRSFPSSGNTIYF. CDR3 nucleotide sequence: TGTGCCAGCTCACCACGCTCTTTCCCGAGCTCTGGAAACACCATATATTTT.

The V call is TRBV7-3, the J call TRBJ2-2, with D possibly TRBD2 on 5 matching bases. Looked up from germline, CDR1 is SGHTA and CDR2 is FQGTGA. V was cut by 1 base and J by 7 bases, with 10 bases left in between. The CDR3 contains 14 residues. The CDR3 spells CASSLKAGNGELFF. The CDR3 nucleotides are TGTGCCAGCAGCTTAAAGGCCGGGAACGGGGAGCTGTTTTTT.

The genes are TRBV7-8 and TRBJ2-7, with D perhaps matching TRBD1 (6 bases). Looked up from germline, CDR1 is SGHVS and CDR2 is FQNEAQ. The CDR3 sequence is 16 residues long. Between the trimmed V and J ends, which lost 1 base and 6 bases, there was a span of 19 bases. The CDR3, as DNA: TGTGCCAGCAGCTTAGTTCTCCAGGGGCGGGCTTCCGAGCAGTACTTC. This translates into CASSLVLQGRASEQYF.

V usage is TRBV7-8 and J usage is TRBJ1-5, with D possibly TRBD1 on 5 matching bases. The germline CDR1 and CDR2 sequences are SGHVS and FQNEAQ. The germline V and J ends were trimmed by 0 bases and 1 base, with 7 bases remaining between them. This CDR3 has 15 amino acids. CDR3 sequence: CASSLAGGSNQPQHF. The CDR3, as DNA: TGTGCCAGCAGCTTAGCCGGGGGGAGCAATCAGCCCCAGCATTTT.